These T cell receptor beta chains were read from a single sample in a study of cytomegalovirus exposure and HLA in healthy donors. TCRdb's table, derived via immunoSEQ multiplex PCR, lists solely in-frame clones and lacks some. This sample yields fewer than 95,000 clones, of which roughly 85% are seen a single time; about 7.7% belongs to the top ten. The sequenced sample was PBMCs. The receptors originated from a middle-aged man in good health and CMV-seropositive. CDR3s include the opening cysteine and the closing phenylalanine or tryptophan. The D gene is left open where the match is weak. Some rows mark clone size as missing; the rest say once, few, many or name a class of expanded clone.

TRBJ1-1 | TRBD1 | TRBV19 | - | TGTGCCACCGATCAGGGGGGAAGGACTGAAGCTTTCTTT | CATDQGGRTEAFF
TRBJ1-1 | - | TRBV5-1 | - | TGCGCCAGCAGTTTGACGTCAGGGCAGGCTACTGAAGCTTTCTTT | CASSLTSGQATEAFF
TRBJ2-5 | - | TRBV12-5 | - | TGTGCTAGTGGTCGTAACAGGGCAGGCGATGAGACCCAGTACTTC | CASGRNRAGDETQYF
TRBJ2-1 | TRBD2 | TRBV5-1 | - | TGCGCCAGCAGCTTGGTTCTAGCGGGGGGGGGTCTCTACAATGAGCAGTTCTTC | CASSLVLAGGGLYNEQFF
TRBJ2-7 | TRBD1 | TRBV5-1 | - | TGCGCCAGCAGCCTAGGACAGGGGGGAGCGGTATCCTACGAGCAGTACTTC | CASSLGQGGAVSYEQYF
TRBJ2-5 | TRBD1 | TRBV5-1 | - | TGCGCCAGCAGCACCTCGGGACAGCGGGAGACCCAGTACTTC | CASSTSGQRETQYF
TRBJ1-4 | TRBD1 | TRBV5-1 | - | TGCGCCAGCAGCCCCGACAGGGGACATAATGAAAAACTGTTTTTT | CASSPDRGHNEKLFF
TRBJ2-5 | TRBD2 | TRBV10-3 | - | TGTGCCATCAGTCGGGGGGAACAGGAGACCCAGTACTTC | CAISRGEQETQYF
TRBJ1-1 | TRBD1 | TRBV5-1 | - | TGCGCCAGCAGCTTGGGACAGGGTGTACCTGAAGCTTTCTTT | CASSLGQGVPEAFF
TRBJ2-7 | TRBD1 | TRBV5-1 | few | TGCGCCAGCAGCCGGGACAGAGCTTACGAGCAGTACTTC | CASSRDRAYEQYF
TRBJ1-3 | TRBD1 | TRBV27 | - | TGTGCCAGCAAGCTACAGGGGTACTCTGGAAACACCATATATTTT | CASKLQGYSGNTIYF
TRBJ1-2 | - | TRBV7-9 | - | TGTGCCAGCAGCTTAGTCGGACCCGAGGGTGGCTACACCTTC | CASSLVGPEGGYTF
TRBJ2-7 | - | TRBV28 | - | TGTGCCAGCATACTGACAGGTGGCTACGAGCAGTACTTC | CASILTGGYEQYF
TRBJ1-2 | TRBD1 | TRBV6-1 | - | TGTGCCAGCAGCCGGGACAGCCCTCGAAACTATGGCTACACCTTC | CASSRDSPRNYGYTF
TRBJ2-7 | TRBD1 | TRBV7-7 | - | TGTGCTAGCAGCCACGGGACAGGTTACGAGCAGTACTTC | CASSHGTGYEQYF
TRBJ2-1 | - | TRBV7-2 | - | TGTGCCAGCAGTTCCAGGACAGATCTAGCTGAGCAGTTCTTC | CASSSRTDLAEQFF
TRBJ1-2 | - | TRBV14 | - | TGTGCCAGCAGCCCCGTTCTTGGGCCCCGCTATGGCTACACCTTC | CASSPVLGPRYGYTF